Sequencing of this T cell receptor beta chain was carried out in a study of cytomegalovirus exposure and HLA in healthy donors. CDR3 length equals 14 residues. Between the trimmed V and J ends, which lost 5 bases and 1 base, there was a span of 12 bases. Germline CDR1 is SGHRS and CDR2 is YFSETQ. General study findings and limits: Most TCR beta V segments were productive about 90% or about 30% of the time in an earlier analysis.

As for this clone: Its antigen is not known.

The PCR used 60 Vbeta and 13 Jbeta primers. Clones were read by immunoSEQ multiplex PCR, and TCRdb kept only the in-frame ones, dropping some. Among roughly 120,000 clones, more than 80% were seen once, and the ten largest hold under 3.5%. The TCR sequence derives from a male donor in good health and CMV-seronegative. This chain links TRBV5-1 with TRBJ1-1; possibly TRBD1 for D (5 bases). The specimen sequenced was PBMCs. CDR3: CASRKGEGNTEAFF. DNA of the CDR3: TGCGCCAGCAGAAAAGGGGAAGGGAACACTGAAGCTTTCTTT.